Below, 5 T cell receptor beta chains from the same sample are listed, as sequenced in a study of radiation and T cells in renal cell carcinoma. Using immunoSEQ multiplex PCR, the repertoire was profiled, and TCRdb retains in-frame clones only, with some absent. The data hold around 100,000 clones, with around 84% observed a single time. Time point specified: blood 4 weeks post-SBRT, at nephrectomy. The treatment was: 15 Gy SBRT to primary tumor, nephrectomy 4 weeks later. This sample comprised blood, obtained from a patient whose treatment included radiotherapy and nephrectomy. These receptors were obtained from a man between 60 and 75 years old with renal cell carcinoma.

The V and J genes are TRBV5-4 and TRBJ2-7, with TRBD1 as a possible D gene (5 bases). V lost 4 bases, J lost 4 bases, and 12 bases lay in between. The CDR3 is 13 residues long. Germline assignment: CDR1 SGHNT and CDR2 YYREEE (reference sequence). The CDR3, as DNA: TGTGCCAGCAGCGTACCAGGGTCGTACGAGCAGTACTTC. Encoded protein: CASSVPGSYEQYF.

This clone was seen only once. The rearrangement links TRBV13 to TRBJ2-7, with 9 bases identical to TRBD2. The CDR3 has 19 amino acids. V gave up 2 bases and J gave up 0 bases; unmatched junction bases: 14. The V gene's germline CDR1 is PRHDT and CDR2 FYEKMQ (reference sequence). The DNA for the CDR3 is TGTGCCAGCAGCTTATACAGCGGGAGGAGCCCCCTCGACTCCTACGAGCAGTACTTC. Protein: CASSLYSGRSPLDSYEQYF.

This clone occurred once. V usage is TRBV6-5 and J usage is TRBJ1-1; no definite D call. The V end lost 3 bases, the J end lost 3 bases, and 11 bases lay between the germline ends. The germline V gene encodes CDR1 MNHEY and CDR2 SVGAGI. The CDR3 extends over 14 amino acids. CDR3 bases: TGTGCCAGCAGTTATTCTAGACCCTACACTGAAGCTTTCTTT. Translation gives CASSYSRPYTEAFF.

This chain links TRBV5-4 with TRBJ1-4; D might be TRBD1 (6 bases). The length of the CDR3 is 15 residues. The germline V gene encodes CDR1 SGHNT and CDR2 YYREEE (reference sequence). The V end was cut by 0 bases, the J end by 5 bases, with 11 bases between. The CDR3 loop reads CASSLDEGENEKLFF. Here the CDR3 DNA reads TGTGCCAGCAGCTTGGATGAGGGGGAGAATGAAAAACTGTTTTTT.

The chain carries TRBV25-1 and TRBJ2-7; D not resolved. Trimming cost V 8 bases and J 0 bases, with 11 bases left between them. This CDR3 region has 13 residues. Germline CDR1 is MGHDK and CDR2 is SYGVNS. The CDR3 coding sequence is TGTGCCAGCTCGGTCCCCGCCTCCTACGAGCAGTACTTC. Protein: CASSVPASYEQYF.